This T cell receptor beta chain was captured by sequencing in a study of T-cell memory formation after mild COVID-19. As concerns this clonotype: What it binds is unknown.

This CDR3 region has 15 residues. Germline trimming cut 2 bases from V and 4 bases from J; bases unmatched to any gene: 7. Germline V CDR1 and CDR2: LGHDT, YNNKEL (reference sequence). Overall study results and limits: Day 15 to 85 contractors were CD4/CD8 balanced; later expanders leaned CD4+. Shrinking CD4+ clones were chiefly CM and EM; CD8+ ones were chiefly EMRA.

TCRdb processed the 5' RACE reads anew with MiXCR; each CDR3 protein has one entry. The sample lists 140,000 to 150,000 distinct CDR3 sequences, 25% seen once, with less than 25% in the top ten. This TCR was sampled from an adult woman who had mild COVID-19 (a few samples of this study predate the infection). Cell type and time point are not known. Specimen: PBMCs or a T cell subset sorted from them (not recorded which). This chain uses TRBV3-1 with TRBJ1-2, with 7 bases lining up with TRBD1. The CDR3 protein is CASSQLRDSPYGYTF. CDR3 coding DNA: TGTGCCAGCAGCCAACTGAGGGACAGTCCCTATGGCTACACCTTC.